The entry below describes one TCR beta chain. Trimming pared 1 base from V and 1 base from J, leaving 24 bases between. The CDR3 totals 20 residues. From germline, CDR1 is SGHRS and CDR2 YFSETQ. The entry originates in a study of blood T cell repertoires in COVID-19. Sequenced by immunoSEQ multiplex PCR; TCRdb stores in-frame clones only, minus some. The table lists more than 50,000 clones, roughly 88% of them singletons. The chain has TRBV5-1 and TRBJ2-1, with a possible D match to TRBD1 (7 bases). Material for sequencing was peripheral blood. This clonotype was sampled from a human donor in a cohort sampled during active COVID-19. The CDR3 is CASSLLADRVAGKSYNEQFF. As DNA, the CDR3 is TGCGCCAGCAGCTTGTTGGCTGACAGGGTGGCGGGAAAGTCCTACAATGAGCAGTTCTTC.